A single sample gave rise to the 4 T cell receptor beta chains below, sequenced in a study of beta chain features in type 1 diabetes. The study, taken as a whole, reports: Researchers report that Type 1 diabetes patients had moderately but significantly shorter TCRB CDR3s across all four CD4+ subsets.

Their recognized antigens are unknown. What was sequenced were expressed TCRB transcripts, since all of the isolated RNA had been reverse transcribed. Data came from immunoSEQ multiplex PCR; TCRdb stores just in-frame clones and leaves some out. The sample includes a few hundred thousand clones, around 9.6% seen only once; the top ten take about 0.63%. Sequenced: central memory CD4+ T cells from blood. The receptor source for this set is a man younger than 45 with type 1 diabetes.

This clone was observed a handful of times. The chain employs TRBV6-5 and TRBJ2-3; 8 nucleotides align to TRBD2. The V segment lost 0 bases and the J segment 1 base; nucleotides outside the gene matches: 3. This CDR3 is 16 amino acids long. The V gene's germline CDR1 is MNHEY and CDR2 SVGAGI. The CDR3 bases are TGTGCCAGCAGTTACTCGAGTAGCGGGGGCACAGATACGCAGTATTTT. This gives the protein CASSYSSSGGTDTQYF.

This clone came up many times. The gene calls are TRBV18 and TRBJ2-1; possibly TRBD1 for D (5 bases). Between the trimmed V and J ends, which lost 6 bases and 8 bases, there was a span of 17 bases. Looked up from germline, CDR1 is KGHSH and CDR2 is LQKENI. This CDR3 comprises 14 residues. CDR3 DNA sequence: TGTGCCAGCTCCCCAACGACTCAGGGATATGAGCAGTTCTTC. Residues: CASSPTTQGYEQFF.

V gene TRBV28 combines with J gene TRBJ2-2, with D unresolved. V shed 3 bases and J shed 4 bases, with 12 bases lying between them. CDR1 and CDR2 from the germline V gene are MDHEN and SYDVKM. CDR3 length: 15 amino acids. The CDR3 loop reads CASSFEGPLTGELFF. In nucleotides, the CDR3 is TGTGCCAGCAGTTTTGAAGGACCCCTCACCGGGGAGCTGTTTTTT.

This clone turned up a few times. This rearrangement joins TRBV19 to TRBJ2-5; D is unclear. Matching the DNA end better, TRBJ2-7 makes the J call doubtful. CDR1 is LNHDA, CDR2 SQIVND, per germline (reference sequence). CDR3 length: 14 residues. CDR3 amino acids: CASSIDPRTYEQYF. CDR3 DNA sequence: TGTGCCAGTAGTATAGACCCAAGAACCTACGAGCAGTACTTC.